The sequence of this T cell receptor beta chain was determined in a study of blood T cell repertoires in COVID-19 (dated by TCRdb to the early 2020s). The study in broad terms: Samples covering the acute and convalescent phases of COVID-19 were provided by collaborators in the United States, Italy and Spain. The material from the prospective study consisted of cDNA or gDNA derived from T cells, B-cell-depleted T cells, or PBMCs. Deeply sampled blood TCRbeta repertoires from subjects exposed to, actively infected with, or recovered from COVID-19 were included in the dataset. A freely available public database, intended as a resource for researchers studying the immune response to SARS-CoV-2, is where the repertoires were released. The samples were drawn from the first 160 participants of the ongoing ImmuneRACE study and from 1,254 subjects provided by 6 global collaborators. A de-identified subject ID, COVID-19 status, age in years and sex were almost always included in the sample metadata. Where available, HLA class I and class II types were obtained from metadata supplied by the sample provider rather than from assay-based typing.

The immunoSEQ Assay, a bias-controlled multiplex PCR, was used to amplify TCRbeta CDR3 regions from genomic DNA. In the authors' own workflow: Nucleated cell counts per sample were estimated from amplification of reference gene primers within the assay. To quantify the absolute abundance of each unique TCRbeta CDR3 rearrangement, sequence reads were collapsed and filtered. For each sample, productive Simpson clonality was calculated as the square root of Simpson's diversity index across productive rearrangements. This immuneACCESS table, as held by TCRdb, lists in-frame sequences with V and J called but not all clones. Of the missing ones, under half trace to an unresolved V gene in checked studies; the others have no known cause. V and J calls and clone size are those listed in that table; D and trimming were worked out from the DNA. A total of approximately 500,000 clones appear in this sample, about 88% of them only once. The ten largest clones represent under 8.5% of the sample.

In Seattle, one collaborating source enrolled patients while the infection was active and tracked those patients longitudinally over the course of disease. Each collaborating institution followed its own protocols to collect whole blood in K2EDTA tubes. Collaborator samples were shipped for TCRbeta analysis as frozen whole blood, isolated PBMCs, or DNA extracted from either sample type. Overall study outcomes, separate from this receptor: Clinical and demographic metadata were provided uncurated, with the amount varying by source and participant.

Details on this clone: Its cognate antigen has yet to be identified. No quality values exist for individual bases; no much larger clone is one base distant.

The germline V gene (reference sequence) provides CDR1 SGHAT and CDR2 FQDESV. Trimming takes 5 bases from V and 5 bases from J, and the germline ends sit 15 bases apart. The CDR3, cysteine through phenylalanine, is 15 amino acids long. Just CDR3 DNA is preserved here, 45 bases in frame from base 1. The rearrangement combines TRBV11-1 with TRBJ2-2, with TRBD2 tentatively as D gene (6 bases match). This TCR derives from a woman in her forties or fifties with COVID-19, enrolled during active disease. The sequenced sample consisted of peripheral blood. The CDR3 region: CASSPVWGETGELFF. In nucleotide form, the sequence is TGTGCCAGCAGCCCTGTCTGGGGGGAAACCGGGGAGCTGTTTTTT.